This T cell receptor (beta chain) was sequenced for a study of early T cells in non-severe SARS-CoV-2 infection. Study-wide background: Chains stayed unpaired after sequencing of bulk RNA from unsorted whole blood.

This clonotype has ten or more counts. The CDR3 runs 14 residues. In germline, CDR1 is MNHEY, CDR2 SVGEGT. Trimming removed 7 bases from V and 3 bases from J, with 16 bases in between. TCRdb passed the 5' RACE reads through MiXCR, listing each CDR3 protein once. Here the sample spans 20,000 to 25,000 distinct CDR3 sequences, 4.5% being singletons. V and J are TRBV6-2 or TRBV6-3 and TRBJ2-7, with a tentative D call TRBD2 (7 bases). This sequence was found in an adult who was a healthcare worker with PCR-confirmed SARS-CoV-2 infection or an uninfected control (not recorded which). Input material: whole blood. CDR3 nucleotide sequence: TGTGCCAGCATGGAAGGGGGGGCCTTCTACGAGCAGTACTTC. Translating it yields CASMEGGAFYEQYF.